This T cell receptor (beta chain) was documented in a study of blood T cell repertoires in COVID-19. Study as a whole: Samples came from the United States, Italy and Spain, spanning acute and convalescent COVID-19. T cells, B-cell-depleted T cells, or PBMCs provided the cDNA or gDNA that served as material.

Original methodology: Reference gene primer amplification in the assay estimated nucleated cell counts. Libraries were prepared by immunoSEQ multiplex PCR; TCRdb keeps only in-frame clonotypes and omits some of them. V and J calls and clone size are as listed in that table; D and trimming were resolved from the DNA. The profile shows 140,000 to 150,000 clones, around 89% of them singletons. CDR3 length equals 13 residues. The V gene's germline CDR1 is MNHEY and CDR2 SVGAGI. Only a few counts were recorded for this clone. An end of the junction differs from the germline gene, which may be a read error.

Sample: peripheral blood. The chain couples TRBV6-5 to TRBJ1-1; 9 nucleotides line up with TRBD1. The receptor comes from a man between 60 and 70 years old with active or convalescent COVID-19. CDR3 coding DNA: TGTGCCAGCCGTTACAGGGGGCAAACTGAAGCTTTCTTT. The encoded protein is CASRYRGQTEAFF.